The TCR beta chain described here comes from a study of blood T cells in healthy people across ages. Alongside a J-beta primer mix, a sample-barcoded 5' primer served in a second PCR lasting about 7 to 12 cycles. TCRdb reprocessed the 5' RACE reads with MiXCR, giving one entry per CDR3 protein. The sample has some 920,000 distinct CDR3 sequences, just over 50% seen once. This clonotype was counted many times. This CDR3 has 12 residues. CDR1 is DFQATT, CDR2 SNEGSKA, per germline (reference sequence). Trimming removed 1 base from V and 2 bases from J, with 6 bases in between. V usage is TRBV20-1 and J usage is TRBJ2-7, with D uncertain. This TCR was recovered from a woman aged 60-75 years in good health. Specimen: blood. The CDR3 is CSARGPTYEQYF. CDR3 sequence (DNA): TGCAGTGCTAGAGGGCCAACCTACGAGCAGTACTTC.